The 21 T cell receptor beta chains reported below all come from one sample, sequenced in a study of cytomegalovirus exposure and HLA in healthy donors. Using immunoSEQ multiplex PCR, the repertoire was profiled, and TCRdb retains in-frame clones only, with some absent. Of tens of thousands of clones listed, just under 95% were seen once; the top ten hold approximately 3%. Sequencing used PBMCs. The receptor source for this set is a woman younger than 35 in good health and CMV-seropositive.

The CDR3 DNA reads as TGTGCCAGCAGCCAAGATTACGGAGCGGGGGGGCCGCGAGAGACCCAGTACTTC. It specifies CASSQDYGAGGPRETQYF. J is TRBJ2-5 and V is TRBV4-2; TRBD2 matches 10 bases. V lost 0 bases to trimming and J lost 4 bases; unmatched junction nucleotides: 11. The CDR3 runs 18 residues. Germline V lookup: CDR1 LGHNA, CDR2 YNFKEQ.

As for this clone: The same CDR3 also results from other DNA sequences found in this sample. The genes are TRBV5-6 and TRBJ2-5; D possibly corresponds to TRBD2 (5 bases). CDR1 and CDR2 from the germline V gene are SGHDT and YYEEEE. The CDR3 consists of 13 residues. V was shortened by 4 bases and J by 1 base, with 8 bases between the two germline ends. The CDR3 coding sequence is TGTGCCAGCAGCCTGGGGAGCCAAGAGACCCAGTACTTC. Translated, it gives CASSLGSQETQYF. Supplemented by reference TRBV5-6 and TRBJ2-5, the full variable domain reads DAGVTQSPTHLIKTRGQQVTLRCSPKSGHDTVSWYQQALGQGPQFIFQYYEEEERQRGNFPDRFSGHQFPNYSSELNVNALLLGDSALYLCASSLGSQETQYFGPGTRLLVL.

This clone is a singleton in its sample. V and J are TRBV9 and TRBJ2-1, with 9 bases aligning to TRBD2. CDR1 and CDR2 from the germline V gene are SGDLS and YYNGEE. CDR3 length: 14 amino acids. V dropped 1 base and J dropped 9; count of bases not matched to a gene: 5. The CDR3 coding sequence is TGTGCCAGCAGCGTAATACTAGCGGGTAGTGAGCAGTTCTTC. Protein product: CASSVILAGSEQFF. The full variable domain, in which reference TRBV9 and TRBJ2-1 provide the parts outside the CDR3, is DSGVTQTPKHLITATGQRVTLRCSPRSGDLSVYWYQQSLDQGLQFLIQYYNGEERAKGNILERFSAQQFPDLHSELNLSSLELGDSALYFCASSVILAGSEQFFGPGTRLTVL.

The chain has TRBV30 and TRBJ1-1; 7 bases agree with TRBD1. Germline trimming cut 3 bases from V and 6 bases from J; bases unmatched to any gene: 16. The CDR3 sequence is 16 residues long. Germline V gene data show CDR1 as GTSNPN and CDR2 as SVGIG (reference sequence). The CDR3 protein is CAWRGLVDRDRPEAFF. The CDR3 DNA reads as TGTGCCTGGAGGGGGCTTGTAGACCGGGACAGACCTGAAGCTTTCTTT.

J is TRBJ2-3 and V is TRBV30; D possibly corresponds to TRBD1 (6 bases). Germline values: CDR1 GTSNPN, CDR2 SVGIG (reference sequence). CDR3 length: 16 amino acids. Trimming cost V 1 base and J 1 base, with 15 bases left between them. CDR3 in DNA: TGTGCCTGGAGTGCATGGACAGCCTACCGCACAGATACGCAGTATTTT. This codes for CAWSAWTAYRTDTQYF.

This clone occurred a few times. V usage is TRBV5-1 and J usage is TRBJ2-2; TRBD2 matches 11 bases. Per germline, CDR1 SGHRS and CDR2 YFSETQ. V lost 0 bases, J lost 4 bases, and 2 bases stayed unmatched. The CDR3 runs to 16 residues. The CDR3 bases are TGCGCCAGCAGCTTGGCTAGCGGGGGGCTCACCGGGGAGCTGTTTTTT. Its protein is CASSLASGGLTGELFF.

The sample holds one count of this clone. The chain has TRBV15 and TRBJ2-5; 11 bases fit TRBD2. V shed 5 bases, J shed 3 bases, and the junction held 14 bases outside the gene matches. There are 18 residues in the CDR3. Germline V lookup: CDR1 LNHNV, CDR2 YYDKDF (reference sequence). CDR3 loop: CATSGFTSGGTFKETQYF. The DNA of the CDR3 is TGTGCCACCAGCGGGTTTACTAGCGGGGGTACATTTAAAGAGACCCAGTACTTC. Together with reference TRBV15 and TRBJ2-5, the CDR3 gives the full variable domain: DAMVIQNPRYQVTQFGKPVTLSCSQTLNHNVMYWYQQKSSQAPKLLFHYYDKDFNNEADTPDNFQSRRPNTSFCFLDIRSPGLGDTAMYLCATSGFTSGGTFKETQYFGPGTRLLVL.

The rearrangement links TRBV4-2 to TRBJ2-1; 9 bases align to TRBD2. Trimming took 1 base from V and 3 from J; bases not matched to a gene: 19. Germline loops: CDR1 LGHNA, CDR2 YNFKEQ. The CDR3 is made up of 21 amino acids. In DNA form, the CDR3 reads TGTGCCAGCAGCCAAGCCCGGGGCCCGGGGCTAGCGGGACGCCGCTACAATGAGCAGTTCTTC. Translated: CASSQARGPGLAGRRYNEQFF.

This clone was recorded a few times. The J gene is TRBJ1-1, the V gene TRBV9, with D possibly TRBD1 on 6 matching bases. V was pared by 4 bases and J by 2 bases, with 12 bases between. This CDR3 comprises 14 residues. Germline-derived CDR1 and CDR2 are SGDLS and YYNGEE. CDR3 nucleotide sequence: TGTGCCAGCAGCCCCGGGACACATAACACTGAAGCTTTCTTT. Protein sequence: CASSPGTHNTEAFF.

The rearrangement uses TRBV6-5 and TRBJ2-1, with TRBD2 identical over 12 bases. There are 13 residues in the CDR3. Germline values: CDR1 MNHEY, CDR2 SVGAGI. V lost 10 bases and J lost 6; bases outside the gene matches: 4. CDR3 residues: CATLAGGFNEQFF. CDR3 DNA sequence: TGTGCCACACTAGCGGGGGGATTCAATGAGCAGTTCTTC.

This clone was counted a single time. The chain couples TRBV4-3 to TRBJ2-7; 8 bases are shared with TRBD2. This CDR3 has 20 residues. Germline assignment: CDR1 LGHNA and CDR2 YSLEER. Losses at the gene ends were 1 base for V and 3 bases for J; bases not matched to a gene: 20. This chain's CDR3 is CASSQAALIRGRLEFYEQYF. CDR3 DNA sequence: TGCGCCAGCAGCCAAGCGGCCCTTATCCGCGGGAGGTTGGAATTCTACGAGCAGTACTTC.

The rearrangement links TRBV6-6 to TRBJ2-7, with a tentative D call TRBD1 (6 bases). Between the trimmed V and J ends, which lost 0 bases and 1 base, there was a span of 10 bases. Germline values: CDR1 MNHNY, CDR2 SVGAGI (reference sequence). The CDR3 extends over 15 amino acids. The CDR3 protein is CASSYSPGQSYEQYF. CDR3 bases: TGTGCCAGCAGTTACTCGCCGGGACAATCCTACGAGCAGTACTTC.

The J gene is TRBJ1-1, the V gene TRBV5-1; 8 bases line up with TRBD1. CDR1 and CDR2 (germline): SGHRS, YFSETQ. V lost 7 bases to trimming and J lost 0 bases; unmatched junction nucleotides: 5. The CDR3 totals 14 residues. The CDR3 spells CASGGTGMNTEAFF. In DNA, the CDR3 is TGCGCCAGCGGTGGGACAGGTATGAACACTGAAGCTTTCTTT.

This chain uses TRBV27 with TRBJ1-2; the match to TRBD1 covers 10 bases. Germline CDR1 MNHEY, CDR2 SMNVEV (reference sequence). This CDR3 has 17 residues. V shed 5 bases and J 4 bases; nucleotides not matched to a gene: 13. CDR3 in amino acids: CASSPWTGGTAFYGYTF. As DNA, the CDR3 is TGTGCCAGCAGTCCTTGGACAGGGGGGACAGCTTTCTATGGCTACACCTTC.

CDR3 DNA: TGTGCCAGCACCCCTCCACTGGGACAAAGTATGAACACTGAAGCTTTCTTT. Its protein product is CASTPPLGQSMNTEAFF. The chain carries TRBV7-9 and TRBJ1-1, with D perhaps matching TRBD1 (6 bases). Germline CDR1 reads SEHNR; CDR2 reads FQNEAQ (reference sequence). The CDR3 covers 17 residues. V lost 7 bases, J lost 0 bases, and 21 bases lay in between.

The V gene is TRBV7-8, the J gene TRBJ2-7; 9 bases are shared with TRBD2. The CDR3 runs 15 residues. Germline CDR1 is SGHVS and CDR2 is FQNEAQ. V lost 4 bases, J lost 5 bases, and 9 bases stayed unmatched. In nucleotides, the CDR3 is TGTGCCAGCAGCTCCCAGCGGGGGGCCGTCCACGAGCAGTACTTC. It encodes CASSSQRGAVHEQYF.

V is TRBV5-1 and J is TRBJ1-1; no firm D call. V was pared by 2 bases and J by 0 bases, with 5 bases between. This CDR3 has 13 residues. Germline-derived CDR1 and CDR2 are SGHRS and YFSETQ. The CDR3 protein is CASSLSVNTEAFF. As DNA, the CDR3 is TGCGCCAGCAGCTTATCAGTGAACACTGAAGCTTTCTTT.

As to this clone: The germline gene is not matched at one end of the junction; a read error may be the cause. DNA for the CDR3: TGTGCTAGCAGCTTATCGGACACCGGGGAGCTGTTTTTT. This sequence encodes CASSLSDTGELFF. The V call is TRBV7-7, the J call TRBJ2-2; D is undetermined. Germline CDR1 SSHAT, CDR2 FNYEAQ (reference sequence). The length of the CDR3 is 13 residues.

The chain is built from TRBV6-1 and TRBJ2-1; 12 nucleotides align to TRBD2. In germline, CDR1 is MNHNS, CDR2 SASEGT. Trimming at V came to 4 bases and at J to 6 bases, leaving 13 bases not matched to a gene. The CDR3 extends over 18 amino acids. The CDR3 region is CASSGLAGAQSSLNEQFF. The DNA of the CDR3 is TGTGCCAGCAGTGGACTAGCGGGGGCCCAGTCAAGCCTCAATGAGCAGTTCTTC.

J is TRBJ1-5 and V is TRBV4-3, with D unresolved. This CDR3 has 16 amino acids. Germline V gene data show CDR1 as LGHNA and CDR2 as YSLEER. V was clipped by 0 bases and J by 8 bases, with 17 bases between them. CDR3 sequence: CASSQEAFRFRKPQHF. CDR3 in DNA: TGCGCCAGCAGCCAAGAGGCTTTCAGGTTTCGGAAGCCCCAGCATTTT.

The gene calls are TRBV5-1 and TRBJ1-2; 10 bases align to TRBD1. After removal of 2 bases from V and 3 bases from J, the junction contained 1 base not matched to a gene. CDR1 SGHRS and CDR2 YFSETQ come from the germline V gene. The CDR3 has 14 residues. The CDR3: CASSFGQGDYGYTF. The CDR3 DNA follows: TGCGCCAGCAGCTTTGGACAGGGGGACTATGGCTACACCTTC.